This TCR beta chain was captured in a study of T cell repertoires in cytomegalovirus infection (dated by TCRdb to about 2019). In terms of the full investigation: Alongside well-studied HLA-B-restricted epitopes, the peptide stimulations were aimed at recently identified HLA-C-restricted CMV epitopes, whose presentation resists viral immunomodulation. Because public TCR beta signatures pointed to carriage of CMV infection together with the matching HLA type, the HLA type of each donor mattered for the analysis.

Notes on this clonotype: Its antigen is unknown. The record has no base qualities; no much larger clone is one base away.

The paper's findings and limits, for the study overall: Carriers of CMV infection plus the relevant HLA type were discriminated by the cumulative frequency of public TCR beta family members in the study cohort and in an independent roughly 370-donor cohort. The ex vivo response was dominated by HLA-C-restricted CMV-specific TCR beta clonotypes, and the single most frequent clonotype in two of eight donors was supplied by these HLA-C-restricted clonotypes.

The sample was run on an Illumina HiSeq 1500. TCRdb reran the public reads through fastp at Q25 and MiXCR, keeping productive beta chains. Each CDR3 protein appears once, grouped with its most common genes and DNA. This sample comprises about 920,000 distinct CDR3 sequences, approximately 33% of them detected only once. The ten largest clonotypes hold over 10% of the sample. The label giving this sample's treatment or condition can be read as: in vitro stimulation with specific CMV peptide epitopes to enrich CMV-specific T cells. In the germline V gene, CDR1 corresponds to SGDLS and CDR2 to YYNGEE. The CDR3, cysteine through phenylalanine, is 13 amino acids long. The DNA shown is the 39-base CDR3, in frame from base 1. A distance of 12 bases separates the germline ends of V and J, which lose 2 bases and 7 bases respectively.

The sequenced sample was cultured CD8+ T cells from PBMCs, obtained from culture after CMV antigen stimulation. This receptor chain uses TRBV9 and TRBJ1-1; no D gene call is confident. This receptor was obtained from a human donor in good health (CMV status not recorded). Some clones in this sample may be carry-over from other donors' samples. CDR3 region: CASSVKEGLEAFF. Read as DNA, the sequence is TGTGCCAGCAGCGTTAAGGAAGGGCTTGAAGCTTTCTTT.